This T cell receptor (beta chain) emerged from a study of OX40 agonist ivuxolimab in advanced cancers. Study-wide findings and caveats: Certain nonresponders likewise exhibited a low normalized T-cell clonal expansion.

Libraries were prepared by immunoSEQ multiplex PCR; TCRdb keeps only in-frame clonotypes and omits some of them. The sample lists approximately 70,000 clones; around 79% were seen once. Notes on this clone: Its antigen is unknown.

V lost 5 bases to trimming and J lost 4 bases, with 15 bases between them. Germline assignment: CDR1 SEHNR and CDR2 FQNEAQ (reference sequence). CDR3 length equals 16 residues. Collection of blood occurred at baseline, at cycle 4 day 1, and at cycle 7 day 1. Source: CD4+ or CD8+ T cells sorted from blood, taken in a trial of the OX40 agonist ivuxolimab. The clonotype was recovered from an adult with an advanced solid tumor such as melanoma, head and neck, liver or kidney cancer. V usage is TRBV7-9 and J usage is TRBJ1-6; weak D call: TRBD1 (6 bases). As DNA, the CDR3 is TGTGCCAGCAGCCCCGGGGGGGCGCGGTATAATTCACCCCTCCACTTT. As protein: CASSPGGARYNSPLHF.